These 32 T cell receptor beta chains share one sample of origin, sequenced in a study of blood T cell repertoires in COVID-19. The method was immunoSEQ multiplex PCR; TCRdb's version includes in-frame clones alone and lacks a portion of them. The data contain 110,000 or so clones, roughly 80% of them singletons. Input material: peripheral blood. The receptors originated from a man aged 50-59 years with acute or convalescent COVID-19.

The chain links TRBV7-8 to TRBJ2-1; 10 bases fit TRBD1. V shed 8 bases and J 3 bases; nucleotides not matched to a gene: 7. Germline CDR1 is SGHVS and CDR2 is FQNEAQ. The CDR3 contains 15 residues. The CDR3 region is CASGGGQGFYNEQFF. The DNA of the CDR3 is TGTGCCAGCGGGGGGGGACAGGGGTTCTACAATGAGCAGTTCTTC.

The rearrangement uses TRBV25-1 and TRBJ1-6; tentatively, D is TRBD1 (6 bases). Germline V gives CDR1 MGHDK, CDR2 SYGVNS. The CDR3 totals 13 residues. Trimming shortened V by 7 bases and J by 3 bases, and 7 bases separated the two germline ends. CDR3 sequence reads: CASKDSYNSPLHF. CDR3 coding DNA: TGTGCCAGCAAGGACAGCTATAATTCACCCCTCCACTTT.

There are a few counts of this clone. The chain links TRBV6-2 or TRBV6-3 to TRBJ1-6, with D possibly being TRBD1 (5 bases). There are 14 residues in the CDR3. Between the trimmed V and J ends, which lost 2 bases and 9 bases, there was a span of 11 bases. The germline V gene encodes CDR1 MNHEY and CDR2 SVGEGT. CDR3 loop: CASSYAGVSSPLHF. CDR3 coding DNA: TGTGCCAGCAGTTACGCGGGGGTCAGTTCACCCCTCCACTTT.

The sample holds one count of this clone. The CDR3 reads CAWREQGRIGKLFF. The CDR3 DNA sequence: TGTGCCTGGAGGGAACAGGGGCGCATAGGAAAACTGTTTTTT. The chain combines TRBV30 with TRBJ1-4, with 7 bases fitting TRBD1. Germline V gene sequence: CDR1 GTSNPN, CDR2 SVGIG (reference sequence). This CDR3 has 14 amino acids. Unmatched junction bases numbered 11, after V lost 3 bases and J lost 10 bases.

This clone was recorded only once. The genes are TRBV30 and TRBJ1-2; TRBD1 matches at 8 bases. V lost 8 bases, J lost 4 bases, and 15 bases stayed unmatched. The CDR3 spans 15 residues. CDR1 is GTSNPN, CDR2 SVGIG, per germline (reference sequence). As DNA, the CDR3 is TGTGCCCTGACAGGGGAGCCCCTTAAGAGCTATGGCTACACCTTC. Translating it yields CALTGEPLKSYGYTF.

V is TRBV5-5 and J is TRBJ1-3, with no clear D. Germline CDR1 and CDR2: SGHKS and YYEKEE (reference sequence). Trimming took off 4 bases at V and 0 bases at J, with 14 bases between the two ends. This CDR3 region has 16 residues. In nucleotides, the CDR3 is TGTGCCAGCAGCCCCGGGGAAGGCTTCTCTGGAAACACCATATATTTT. This codes for CASSPGEGFSGNTIYF.

A single count supports this clone. V and J are TRBV28 and TRBJ2-6; a possible D gene is TRBD1 (6 bases). V lost 5 bases, J lost 2 bases, and 10 bases lay in between. Per the germline V gene, CDR1 is MDHEN and CDR2 is SYDVKM. The CDR3 length is 15 residues. CDR3 nucleotides: TGTGCCAGCAGTGTTTCAGGGGCTGGGGCCAACGTCCTGACTTTC. Encoded protein: CASSVSGAGANVLTF.

The chain joins TRBV2 to TRBJ2-3; 11 bases are shared with TRBD2. The CDR3 is made up of 14 amino acids. V shed 8 bases, J shed 4 bases, and the junction held 5 bases outside the gene matches. Germline loops: CDR1 SNHLY, CDR2 FYNNEI. CDR3 amino acids: CASGSGGASDTQYF. The CDR3 DNA sequence: TGTGCCAGCGGTAGCGGGGGGGCTTCAGATACGCAGTATTTT.

This chain connects TRBV7-7 to TRBJ2-7; weak D call: TRBD2 (5 bases). Germline V gene sequence: CDR1 SSHAT, CDR2 FNYEAQ (reference sequence). Trimming pared 3 bases from V and 0 bases from J, leaving 9 bases between. This CDR3 contains 14 residues. The CDR3 here is CASSFGLDSYEQYF. In DNA, the CDR3 is TGTGCCAGCAGCTTTGGACTGGACTCCTACGAGCAGTACTTC.

This chain links TRBV9 with TRBJ2-1; D is possibly TRBD2 (7 bases). CDR1 is SGDLS and CDR2 is YYNGEE in the germline V gene. This CDR3 contains 15 residues. V dropped 3 bases and J dropped 5 bases, with 15 bases sitting between them. The CDR3 DNA is TGTGCCAGCAGCGAATTGGGGGGGGCCCACAATGAGCAGTTCTTC. It translates to CASSELGGAHNEQFF.

The chain employs TRBV30 and TRBJ1-3; D is unclear. V was cut by 2 bases and J by 2 bases, with 7 bases left in between. This CDR3 is built from 13 residues. CDR1 and CDR2 (germline): GTSNPN, SVGIG (reference sequence). The CDR3 DNA follows: TGTGCCTGGAGTACGAGGACTGGAAACACCATATATTTT. It is translated as CAWSTRTGNTIYF.

The chain is built from TRBV6-5 and TRBJ2-3, with 12 bases matching TRBD2. There are 13 residues in the CDR3. Unmatched junction bases numbered 1, after V lost 10 bases and J lost 2 bases. The V gene's germline CDR1 is MNHEY and CDR2 SVGAGI. The CDR3 region has the DNA TGTGCCACTAGCGGGGGGGCCACAGATACGCAGTATTTT. This translates into CATSGGATDTQYF.

V usage is TRBV27 and J usage is TRBJ1-1, with D hard to call. Trimming cost V 2 bases and J 5 bases, with 9 bases left between them. The CDR3 runs to 13 residues. Germline CDR1 and CDR2: MNHEY and SMNVEV (reference sequence). The CDR3 DNA is TGTGCCAGCAGTTTAACGACAACGACTGAAGCTTTCTTT. Translating gives CASSLTTTTEAFF.

The chain uses TRBV11-2 and TRBJ1-4; no reliable D call. Trimming shortened V by 1 base and J by 7 bases, and 10 bases separated the two germline ends. The CDR3 is 14 residues long. Per germline, CDR1 SGHAT and CDR2 FQNNGV. For the CDR3, the DNA is TGTGCCAGCAGCTTAGCCGGGTTGAGTGAAAAACTGTTTTTT. The encoded protein is CASSLAGLSEKLFF. Full variable domain (rest looked up from reference TRBV11-2 and TRBJ1-4): EAGVAQSPRYKIIEKRQSVAFWCNPISGHATLYWYQQILGQGPKLLIQFQNNGVVDDSQLPKDRFSAERLKGVDSTLKIQPAKLEDSAVYLCASSLAGLSEKLFFGSGTQLSVL.

The chain links TRBV9 to TRBJ1-1; TRBD1 might be the D (5 bases). The CDR3 loop spans 13 amino acids. Germline assignment: CDR1 SGDLS and CDR2 YYNGEE. V shed 3 bases and J shed 5 bases, with 11 bases lying between them. CDR3 bases: TGTGCCAGCAGCGCGTATGACAGTACTGAAGCTTTCTTT. It yields the protein CASSAYDSTEAFF.

The rearrangement links TRBV28 to TRBJ1-1; 7 positions agree with TRBD1. Germline lookup yields CDR1 MDHEN and CDR2 SYDVKM. With 7 bases clipped from V and 3 bases from J, the junction kept 5 bases outside the gene matches. The CDR3 is 13 residues long. The CDR3 DNA is TGTGCCAGCAAAGGGGGCAGGTACACTGAAGCTTTCTTT. It yields the protein CASKGGRYTEAFF. Variable domain in full (rest from reference TRBV28 and TRBJ1-1): DVKVTQSSRYLVKRTGEKVFLECVQDMDHENMFWYRQDPGLGLRLIYFSYDVKMKEKGDIPEGYSVSREKKERFSLILESASTNQTSMYLCASKGGRYTEAFFGQGTRLTVV.

This clone occurred a few times. The rearrangement joins TRBV6-6 to TRBJ2-7; TRBD2 agrees at 14 bases. Germline V lookup: CDR1 MNHNY, CDR2 SVGAGI (reference sequence). The trim removed 4 bases at V and 4 bases at J, leaving 6 bases unmatched. This CDR3 has 16 residues. Here the CDR3 reads CASSSLTSGGAYEQYF. The CDR3 nucleotides read TGTGCCAGCAGTTCCTTGACTAGCGGGGGGGCTTACGAGCAGTACTTC.

The genes are TRBV3-1 (or the pseudogene TRBV3-2) and TRBJ1-2; no definite D call. The CDR3 has 15 amino acids. Trimming took off 4 bases at V and 5 bases at J, with 17 bases between the two ends. Germline V gene data show CDR1 as LGHDT and CDR2 as YNNKEL (reference sequence). CDR3 in amino acids: CASSPRGRDLYGYTF. CDR3 nucleotides: TGTGCCAGCAGCCCTCGGGGTCGGGATTTATATGGCTACACCTTC.

The V call is TRBV9, the J call TRBJ1-3; D not certain. Germline CDR1 is SGDLS and CDR2 is YYNGEE. V lost 1 base, J lost 4 bases, and 12 bases lay in between. The CDR3 is made up of 15 amino acids. As DNA, the CDR3 is TGTGCCAGCAGCGTATTGTCTACGGGAGGAAACACCATATATTTT. Translated, it gives CASSVLSTGGNTIYF. Combining the CDR3 with reference TRBV9 and TRBJ1-3 gives the whole variable domain DSGVTQTPKHLITATGQRVTLRCSPRSGDLSVYWYQQSLDQGLQFLIQYYNGEERAKGNILERFSAQQFPDLHSELNLSSLELGDSALYFCASSVLSTGGNTIYFGEGSWLTVV.

The chain links TRBV7-2 to TRBJ1-5, with D perhaps matching TRBD1 (5 bases). The germline gives CDR1 SGHTA, CDR2 FQGNSA. V lost 1 base and J lost 5, with 12 bases in between. The CDR3 totals 15 residues. In nucleotides, the CDR3 is TGTGCCAGCAGCTTAGTCGGGGGGGGGTATCAGCCCCAGCATTTT. This codes for CASSLVGGGYQPQHF.

In its sample, this clone was seen once. The rearrangement uses TRBV4-1 and TRBJ1-5, with TRBD1 matching over 11 bases. The CDR3 sequence is 16 residues long. Germline-derived CDR1 and CDR2 are MGHRA and YSYEKL. With 0 bases clipped from V and 6 bases from J, the junction kept 4 bases outside the gene matches. The CDR3 region has the DNA TGCGCCAGCAGCCAAGAGGACAGGGGGCAGGTTCAGCCCCAGCATTTT. Residues: CASSQEDRGQVQPQHF.

V gene TRBV15 combines with J gene TRBJ1-5; 7 bases are a match to TRBD1. CDR1 LNHNV and CDR2 YYDKDF come from the germline V gene (reference sequence). CDR3 size: 15 residues. V shed 5 bases and J 2 bases; nucleotides not matched to a gene: 6. This CDR3 reads CATSAYRGGNQPQHF. CDR3 DNA: TGTGCCACCAGCGCCTACAGGGGAGGCAATCAGCCCCAGCATTTT.

The gene calls are TRBV7-2 and TRBJ2-3; 11 bases line up with TRBD1. The CDR3 spans 16 residues. CDR1 and CDR2 from the germline V gene are SGHTA and FQGNSA. The junction had 6 bases not matched to a gene; V was cut back by 4 bases and J by 3 bases. The CDR3 loop reads CASSSWTGGLTDTQYF. CDR3 coding DNA: TGTGCCAGCAGCTCCTGGACAGGGGGCTTGACAGATACGCAGTATTTT.

This clone has a handful of counts. The genes are TRBV7-9 and TRBJ1-3; D call uncertain. Germline-derived CDR1 and CDR2 are SEHNR and FQNEAQ (reference sequence). V shed 3 bases and J shed 0 bases, with 6 bases lying between them. The CDR3 loop spans 14 amino acids. The CDR3 nucleotides are TGTGCCAGCAGCTTCTCGGGCTCTGGAAACACCATATATTTT. As protein: CASSFSGSGNTIYF.

V is TRBV24-1 and J is TRBJ2-3, with D possibly TRBD2 on 5 matching bases. Trimming took 5 bases from V and 0 from J, leaving 8 bases between them. The germline V gene has CDR1 KGHDR and CDR2 SFDVKD. The CDR3 covers 14 residues. CDR3: CATSVSGSTDTQYF. The CDR3 bases are TGTGCCACCAGTGTATCGGGGAGCACAGATACGCAGTATTTT.

The chain links TRBV6-1 to TRBJ2-1, with 7 bases aligning to TRBD1. V lost 2 bases and J lost 5; bases outside the gene matches: 12. The germline V gene has CDR1 MNHNS and CDR2 SASEGT. The CDR3 covers 17 residues. As DNA, the CDR3 is TGTGCCAGCAGTGAAAGGACAGGTGGCTTTAGCGACAATGAGCAGTTCTTC. Protein sequence: CASSERTGGFSDNEQFF.

This chain links TRBV27 with TRBJ2-6; possibly TRBD2 for D (6 bases). CDR3 length: 14 amino acids. Germline CDR1 reads MNHEY; CDR2 reads SMNVEV (reference sequence). The ends were cut back, 5 bases at V and 2 bases at J, with 7 bases in the middle. The CDR3 protein is CASSGGTGANVLTF. The CDR3 nucleotides read TGTGCCAGCAGTGGAGGGACTGGGGCCAACGTCCTGACTTTC.

V and J are TRBV7-7 and TRBJ2-3; 9 nucleotides line up with TRBD2. V dropped 3 bases and J dropped 4; count of bases not matched to a gene: 5. The V gene's germline CDR1 is SSHAT and CDR2 FNYEAQ (reference sequence). The CDR3 is 15 residues long. CDR3 residues: CASSFGRGGSDTQYF. Written as DNA, the CDR3 is TGTGCCAGCAGCTTTGGGCGGGGGGGCTCAGATACGCAGTATTTT.

The sample holds one count of this clone. The chain recombines TRBV5-4 with TRBJ1-1; a possible D gene is TRBD1 (5 bases). V lost 1 base and J 1 base, leaving 8 bases between the germline ends. This CDR3 comprises 14 residues. The germline V gene encodes CDR1 SGHNT and CDR2 YYREEE (reference sequence). Here the CDR3 reads CASSLTGWNTEAFF. The CDR3 nucleotides read TGTGCCAGCAGCTTGACAGGATGGAACACTGAAGCTTTCTTT.

The chain recombines TRBV30 with TRBJ2-2, with TRBD1 matching 8 bases. CDR1 and CDR2 from the germline V gene are GTSNPN and SVGIG (reference sequence). V lost 6 bases and J lost 2; bases outside the gene matches: 11. This CDR3 comprises 16 residues. The CDR3 DNA reads TGTGCCTGCGATATACCCGGACAGGGAAACACCGGGGAGCTGTTTTTT. Its translation: CACDIPGQGNTGELFF.

As DNA, the CDR3 is TGCGCCAGCAGCTCCGGCTCGGGACAGGGTCAGCCCCAGCATTTT. It translates to CASSSGSGQGQPQHF. This chain links TRBV5-1 with TRBJ1-5; 9 bases fit TRBD1. The ends lost 3 bases at V and 6 bases at J; junction bases unmatched: 7. In germline, CDR1 is SGHRS, CDR2 YFSETQ. CDR3 length: 15 amino acids.

The chain joins TRBV29-1 to TRBJ2-1, with 9 bases fitting TRBD1. V was clipped by 6 bases and J by 3 bases; unmatched bases: 15. This CDR3 spans 17 amino acids. Germline values: CDR1 SQVTM, CDR2 ANQGSEA. The CDR3 reads CSVPPGQGDPSYNEQFF. CDR3 nucleotide sequence: TGCAGCGTACCCCCGGGACAGGGTGATCCTAGCTACAATGAGCAGTTCTTC.